This T cell receptor (beta chain) was recovered during a study of T cells after somatic rescue of genetic block. TCRdb's table, derived via immunoSEQ multiplex PCR, lists solely in-frame clones and lacks some. Found here are 55,000 to 70,000 clones, roughly 90% of them singletons; the top ten hold 2.9%. The germline V and J ends were trimmed by 5 bases and 0 bases, with 14 bases remaining between them. The germline V gene encodes CDR1 SEHNR and CDR2 FQNEAQ (reference sequence). The CDR3 contains 16 residues. The rearrangement links TRBV7-9 to TRBJ2-1; D is ambiguous. The sample consisted of peripheral blood mononuclear cells (PBMCs). The receptor comes from a man aged 40-55 years. The DNA for the CDR3 is TGTGCCAGCAGCGGAGCTACCGTAAGCTCCTACAATGAGCAGTTCTTC. The encoded protein is CASSGATVSSYNEQFF.